This TCR beta chain was identified in a study of T cell responses to AZD1222 COVID-19 vaccine. General observations from the study: Two AZD1222 administrations were followed by greater Spike-specific TCR breadth and depth. Just a handful of AZD1222 recipients tested seropositive at baseline.

A remark on this clone: No antigen is known for it.

Profiled with immunoSEQ multiplex PCR; TCRdb holds only in-frame clones, not every one. The data contain fewer than 120,000 clones, around 93% of them seen just once; the ten biggest clones take up about 7.8%. This sample comprised peripheral blood, obtained on day 0 of AZD1222 vaccination. This TCR was recovered from an adult in good health.

The CDR3 protein is CASSHGELGTDTQYF. The CDR3 DNA sequence: TGTGCCAGCAGCCATGGGGAGTTGGGCACAGATACGCAGTATTTT. The V call is TRBV14, the J call TRBJ2-3; weak D call: TRBD2 (5 bases). This CDR3 region has 15 residues. Trimming left V 3 bases short and J 1 base short, with 11 bases between. CDR1 and CDR2 from the germline V gene are SGHDN and FVKESK.